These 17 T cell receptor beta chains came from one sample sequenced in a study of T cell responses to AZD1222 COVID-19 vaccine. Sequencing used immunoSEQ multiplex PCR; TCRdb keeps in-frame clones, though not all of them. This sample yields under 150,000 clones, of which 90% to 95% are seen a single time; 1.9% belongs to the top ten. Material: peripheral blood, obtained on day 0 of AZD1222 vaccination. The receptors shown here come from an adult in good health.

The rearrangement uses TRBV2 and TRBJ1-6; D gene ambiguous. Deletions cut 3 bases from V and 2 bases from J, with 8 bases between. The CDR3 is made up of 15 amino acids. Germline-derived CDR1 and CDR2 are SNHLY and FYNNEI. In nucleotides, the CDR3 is TGTGCCAGCAGTGATGGGGTGACCTATAATTCACCCCTCCACTTT. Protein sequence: CASSDGVTYNSPLHF.

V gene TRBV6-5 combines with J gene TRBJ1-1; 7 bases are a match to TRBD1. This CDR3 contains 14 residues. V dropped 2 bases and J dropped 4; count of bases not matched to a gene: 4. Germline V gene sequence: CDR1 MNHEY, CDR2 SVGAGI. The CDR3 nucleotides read TGTGCCAGCAGTTACGGGACAGTTACCACTGAAGCTTTCTTT. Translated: CASSYGTVTTEAFF.

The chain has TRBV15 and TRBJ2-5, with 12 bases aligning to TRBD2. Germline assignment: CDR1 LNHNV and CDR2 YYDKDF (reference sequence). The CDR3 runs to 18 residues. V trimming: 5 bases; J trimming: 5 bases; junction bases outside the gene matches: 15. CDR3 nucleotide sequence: TGTGCCACCAGCTGGGGGGATGCTAGCGGGAGGGCCGGGGAGACCCAGTACTTC. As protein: CATSWGDASGRAGETQYF.

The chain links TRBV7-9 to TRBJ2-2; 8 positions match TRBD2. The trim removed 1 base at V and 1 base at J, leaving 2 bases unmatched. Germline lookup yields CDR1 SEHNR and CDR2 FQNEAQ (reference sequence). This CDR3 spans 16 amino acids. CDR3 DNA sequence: TGTGCCAGCAGCTTAGGGGGACTAGAGAACACCGGGGAGCTGTTTTTT. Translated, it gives CASSLGGLENTGELFF.

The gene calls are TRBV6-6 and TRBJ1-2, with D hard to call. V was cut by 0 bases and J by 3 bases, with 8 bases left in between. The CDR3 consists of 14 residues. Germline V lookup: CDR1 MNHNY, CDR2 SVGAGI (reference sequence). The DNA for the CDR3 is TGTGCCAGCAGTTACTCGTCAGGCTACTATGGCTACACCTTC. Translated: CASSYSSGYYGYTF.

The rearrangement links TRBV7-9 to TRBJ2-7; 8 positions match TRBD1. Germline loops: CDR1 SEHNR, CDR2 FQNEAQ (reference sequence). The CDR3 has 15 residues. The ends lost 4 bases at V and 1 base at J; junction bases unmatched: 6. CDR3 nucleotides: TGTGCCAGCAGCTCCGTTCGGGACAGGTCCTACGAGCAGTACTTC. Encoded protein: CASSSVRDRSYEQYF.

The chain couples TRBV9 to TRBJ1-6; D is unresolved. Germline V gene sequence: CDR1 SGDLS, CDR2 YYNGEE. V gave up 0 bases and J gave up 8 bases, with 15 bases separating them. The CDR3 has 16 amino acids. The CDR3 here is CASSVDWRGTDSPLHF. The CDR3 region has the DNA TGTGCCAGCAGCGTAGATTGGCGGGGTACAGATTCACCCCTCCACTTT.

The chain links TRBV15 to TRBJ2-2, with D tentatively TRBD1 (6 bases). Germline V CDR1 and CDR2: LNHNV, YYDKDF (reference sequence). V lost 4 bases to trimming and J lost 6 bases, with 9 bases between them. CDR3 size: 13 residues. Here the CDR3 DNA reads TGTGCCACCAGCACCACAGGGTCCGGGGAGCTGTTTTTT. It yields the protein CATSTTGSGELFF.

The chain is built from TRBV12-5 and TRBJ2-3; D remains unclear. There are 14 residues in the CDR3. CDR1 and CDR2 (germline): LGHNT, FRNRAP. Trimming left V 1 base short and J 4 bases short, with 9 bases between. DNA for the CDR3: TGTGCTAGTGGTTTGGCCGGTATCGCAGATACGCAGTATTTT. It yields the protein CASGLAGIADTQYF.

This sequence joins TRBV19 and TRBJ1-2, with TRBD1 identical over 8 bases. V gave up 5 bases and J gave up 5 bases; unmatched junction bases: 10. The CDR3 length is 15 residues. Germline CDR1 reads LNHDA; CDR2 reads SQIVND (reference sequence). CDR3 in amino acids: CASSVSGTGLYGYTF. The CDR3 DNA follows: TGTGCCAGTAGTGTATCCGGGACAGGCCTATATGGCTACACCTTC.

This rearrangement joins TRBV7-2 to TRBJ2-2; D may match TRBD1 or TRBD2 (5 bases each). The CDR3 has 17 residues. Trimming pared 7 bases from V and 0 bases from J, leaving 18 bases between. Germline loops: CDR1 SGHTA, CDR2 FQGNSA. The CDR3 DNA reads TGTGCCAGCATCCCAGAGGGGTGGTACCCGAACACCGGGGAGCTGTTTTTT. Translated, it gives CASIPEGWYPNTGELFF.

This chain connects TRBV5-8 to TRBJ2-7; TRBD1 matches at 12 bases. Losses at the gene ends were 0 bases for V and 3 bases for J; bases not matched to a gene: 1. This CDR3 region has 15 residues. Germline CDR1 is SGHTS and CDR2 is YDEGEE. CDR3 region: CASSLGDRGLYEQYF. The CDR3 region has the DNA TGTGCCAGCAGCTTGGGGGACAGGGGGCTCTACGAGCAGTACTTC.

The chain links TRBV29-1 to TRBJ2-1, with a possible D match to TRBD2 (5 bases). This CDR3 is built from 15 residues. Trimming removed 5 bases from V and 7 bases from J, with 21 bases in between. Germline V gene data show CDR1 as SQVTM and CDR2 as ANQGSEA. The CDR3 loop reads CSVCWVPGYGNEQFF. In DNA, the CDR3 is TGCAGCGTTTGTTGGGTCCCGGGATATGGAAATGAGCAGTTCTTC.

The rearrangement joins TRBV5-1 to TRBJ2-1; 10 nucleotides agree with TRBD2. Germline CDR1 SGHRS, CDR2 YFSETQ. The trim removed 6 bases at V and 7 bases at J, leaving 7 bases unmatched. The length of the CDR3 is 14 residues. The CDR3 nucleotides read TGCGCCAGCACCCCCAGCGGGAGGGGGAATGAGCAGTTCTTC. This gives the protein CASTPSGRGNEQFF.

The CDR3 here is CASSSVGGFDTEAFF. The CDR3, as DNA: TGTGCCAGCAGCTCGGTAGGGGGGTTTGACACTGAAGCTTTCTTT. The chain has TRBV5-5 and TRBJ1-1; D possibly corresponds to TRBD1 (6 bases). The length of the CDR3 is 15 residues. V dropped 3 bases and J dropped 3 bases, with 15 bases sitting between them. Germline loops: CDR1 SGHKS, CDR2 YYEKEE (reference sequence).

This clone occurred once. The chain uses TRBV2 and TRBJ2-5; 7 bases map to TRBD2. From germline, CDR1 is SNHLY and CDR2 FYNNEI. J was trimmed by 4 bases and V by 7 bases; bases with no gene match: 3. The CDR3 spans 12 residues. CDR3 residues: CASKGEGETQYF. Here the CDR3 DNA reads TGTGCCAGCAAAGGGGAGGGAGAGACCCAGTACTTC.

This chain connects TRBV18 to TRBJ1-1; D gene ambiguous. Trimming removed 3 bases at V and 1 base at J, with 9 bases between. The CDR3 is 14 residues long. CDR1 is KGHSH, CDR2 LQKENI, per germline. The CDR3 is CASSPPGGNTEAFF. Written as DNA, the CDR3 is TGTGCCAGCTCACCCCCGGGCGGGAACACTGAAGCTTTCTTT.